Sequencing of this TCR beta chain was carried out in a study of CD8 T cells in Susac syndrome. A quantity of roughly 0.5 to 1 ug RNA underwent reverse transcription using random hexamers. TCRdb re-called the immunoSEQ multiplex PCR reads with MiXCR, one entry per CDR3 protein. The sample consists of 180,000 or so distinct CDR3 sequences, just under 95% of them appearing once. The TCR originated in a human donor with Susac syndrome. The specimen sequenced was CD4+ T cells from PBMCs.

The CDR3 DNA sequence: TGTGCCAGCAGGGGAGGGGGGACAGAGGCCTACGAGCAGTACTTC. It translates to CASRGGGTEAYEQYF. The chain recombines TRBV28 with TRBJ2-7; the D call may be TRBD1 or TRBD2 (7 bases each). Trimming removed 6 bases from V and 2 bases from J, with 17 bases in between. The CDR3 has 15 amino acids. CDR1 and CDR2 (germline): MDHEN, SYDVKM.